The clone carrying this T cell receptor (beta chain) was seen a single time. Its specificity is unknown. Distinct nucleotide sequences in the sample also encode this CDR3. Naive-designated CD8 cells lacked CD45RO, were positively enriched for CCR7, and omitted terminally differentiated effector memory CD45RA+ cells. Those who donated, Caucasian adults without exception, all lived in Nashville, Tennessee. This entry belongs to a study of shared clonotypes between healthy human individuals. Overall study results and limits: Sorted-subset sequencing was shown by rarefaction to be incomplete despite large depth. Across subsets, estimated richness was generally greater for naive than for memory populations.

Every immunoSEQ plate was one replicate of a subset's evenly spread DNA. Using immunoSEQ multiplex PCR, the repertoire was profiled, and TCRdb retains in-frame clones only, with some absent. In the table there are hundreds of thousands of clones, around 96% of which are singletons. This TCR was sampled from a woman in her 30s in good health. Source material: naive CD8+ T cells sorted from blood.

CDR3 sequence (DNA): TGTGCCAGTAGCAAGAGCTCCTACAATGAGCAGTTCTTC. This gives the protein CASSKSSYNEQFF. This chain links TRBV19 with TRBJ2-1, with D uncertain. The CDR3 has 13 amino acids. V lost 6 bases and J 0 bases, leaving 6 bases between the germline ends. Per the germline V gene, CDR1 is LNHDA and CDR2 is SQIVND (reference sequence).